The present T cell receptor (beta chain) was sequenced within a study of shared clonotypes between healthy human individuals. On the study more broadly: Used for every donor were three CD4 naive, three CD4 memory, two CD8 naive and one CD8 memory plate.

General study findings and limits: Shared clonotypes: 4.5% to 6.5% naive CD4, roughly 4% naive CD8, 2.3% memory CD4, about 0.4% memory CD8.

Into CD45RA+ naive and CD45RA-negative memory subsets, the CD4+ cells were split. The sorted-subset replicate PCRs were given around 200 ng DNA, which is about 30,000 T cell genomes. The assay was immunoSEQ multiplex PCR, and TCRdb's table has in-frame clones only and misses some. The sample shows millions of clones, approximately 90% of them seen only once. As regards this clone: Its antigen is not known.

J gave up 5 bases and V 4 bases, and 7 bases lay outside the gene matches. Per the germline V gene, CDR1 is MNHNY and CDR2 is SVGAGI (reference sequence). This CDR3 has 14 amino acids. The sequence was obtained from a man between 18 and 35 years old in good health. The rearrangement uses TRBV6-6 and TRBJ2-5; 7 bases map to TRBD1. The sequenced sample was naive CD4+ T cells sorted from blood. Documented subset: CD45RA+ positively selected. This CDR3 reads CASSSAGGIETQYF. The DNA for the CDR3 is TGTGCCAGCAGTTCGGCAGGGGGTATCGAGACCCAGTACTTC.